The 26 T cell receptor beta chains in this list originate from one sample, sequenced in a study of cytomegalovirus exposure and HLA in healthy donors (TCRdb year 2017). The library was made by the immunoSEQ multiplex PCR assay. For the multiplex PCR, a mixture combining 60 forward primers for TCR Vbeta segments and 13 reverse primers for TCR Jbeta segments was used. TCRdb stores this immuneACCESS table with in-frame sequences only. Part of the clones is absent; in the studies checked, under half of the shortfall reflects unresolved V genes, and no reason is known for the rest. The sample table contains under 150,000 clones; only one count was recorded for 75% to 85% of them. Less than 1.5% of the sample lies in the top ten. The specimen was PBMCs. The source of these receptors is a girl aged 2 to 9 in good health and CMV-seronegative.

This chain links TRBV12-5 with TRBJ1-5; 8 bases map to TRBD1. Unmatched junction bases numbered 4, after V lost 6 bases and J lost 6 bases. CDR1 is LGHNT, CDR2 FRNRAP, per germline. The CDR3 sequence is 13 residues long. The CDR3 spells CASGPDRGQPQHF. The CDR3, as DNA: TGTGCTAGTGGACCCGACAGGGGTCAGCCCCAGCATTTT.

The chain links TRBV25-1 to TRBJ1-4; D may be TRBD1 (5 bases). There are 16 residues in the CDR3. V was cut by 0 bases and J by 7 bases, with 15 bases left in between. Germline CDR1 MGHDK, CDR2 SYGVNS. CDR3 protein: CASSEYRGGVGEKLFF. The CDR3 nucleotides are TGTGCCAGCAGTGAATATAGGGGCGGGGTAGGTGAAAAACTGTTTTTT.

This chain connects TRBV5-1 to TRBJ2-1; TRBD1 agrees at 9 bases. Losses at the gene ends were 4 bases for V and 6 bases for J; bases not matched to a gene: 5. This CDR3 is built from 14 residues. Germline assignment: CDR1 SGHRS and CDR2 YFSETQ. CDR3 bases: TGCGCCAGCAGCCGTGACAGGGGGGGCAATGAGCAGTTCTTC. This translates into CASSRDRGGNEQFF.

The V and J genes are TRBV7-2 and TRBJ2-3, with TRBD2 identical over 11 bases. This CDR3 has 16 residues. Germline lookup yields CDR1 SGHTA and CDR2 FQGNSA. V gave up 3 bases and J gave up 1 base; unmatched junction bases: 3. The CDR3 protein is CASSFPGLAGTDTQYF. The CDR3 DNA reads TGTGCCAGCAGCTTCCCGGGACTAGCGGGCACAGATACGCAGTATTTT. Together with reference TRBV7-2 and TRBJ2-3, the CDR3 gives the full variable domain: GAGVSQSPSNKVTEKGKDVELRCDPISGHTALYWYRQSLGQGLEFLIYFQGNSAPDKSGLPSDRFSAERTGGSVSTLTIQRTQQEDSAVYLCASSFPGLAGTDTQYFGPGTRLTVL.

The genes are TRBV19 and TRBJ1-4; 10 bases map to TRBD1. V trimming: 3 bases; J trimming: 7 bases; junction bases outside the gene matches: 8. CDR1 is LNHDA, CDR2 SQIVND, per germline (reference sequence). The CDR3 is 16 residues long. The CDR3 nucleotides read TGTGCCAGTAGTATCGGACAGGGGGGGATAACTGAAAAACTGTTTTTT. This encodes CASSIGQGGITEKLFF.

The chain recombines TRBV9 with TRBJ2-7; 8 nucleotides match TRBD1. The junction had 1 base not matched to a gene; V was cut back by 0 bases and J by 2 bases. Germline V gene lookup returns CDR1 SGDLS and CDR2 YYNGEE. The CDR3 runs to 14 residues. The CDR3 DNA reads TGTGCCAGCAGCGTAGGGACAGGGACCTACGAGCAGTACTTC. Translation gives CASSVGTGTYEQYF.

This clone was found a few times. The rearrangement uses TRBV6-6 and TRBJ2-1; 7 nucleotides line up with TRBD2. The V gene end was trimmed by 7 bases and the J gene end by 6 bases; junction bases not matched to a gene: 6. Germline V gene lookup returns CDR1 MNHNY and CDR2 SVGAGI (reference sequence). The CDR3 totals 13 residues. The CDR3 loop reads CASKRGVSNEQFF. In DNA form, the CDR3 reads TGTGCCAGCAAGCGGGGTGTTTCCAATGAGCAGTTCTTC.

The chain joins TRBV1 to TRBJ2-3; no check of the table's D call, TRBD2, against the DNA was made. TRBV1 is termed a pseudogene. The CDR3 contains 15 residues. CDR3 loop: CTSSQGLAGTDTQYF. The CDR3 DNA sequence: TGCACCAGCAGCCAAGGGCTAGCAGGCACAGATACGCAGTATTTT.

V gene TRBV9 combines with J gene TRBJ1-2; 7 bases fit TRBD1. Germline V gene lookup returns CDR1 SGDLS and CDR2 YYNGEE. J lost 7 bases, V lost 3 bases, and 9 bases had no gene match. The CDR3 sequence is 14 residues long. The CDR3 coding sequence is TGTGCCAGCAGCGCAAGACAGGGTTTGGGTGGCTACACCTTC. Protein: CASSARQGLGGYTF.

This clone showed up just a few times. V is TRBV30 and J is TRBJ2-3, with TRBD1 matching 7 bases. The germline gives CDR1 GTSNPN, CDR2 SVGIG (reference sequence). This CDR3 spans 14 amino acids. J was trimmed by 4 bases and V by 6 bases; bases with no gene match: 10. The CDR3 region has the DNA TGTGCCTGTACCCACAGGGGTAAGGCAGATACGCAGTATTTT. Residues: CACTHRGKADTQYF.

The rearrangement uses TRBV4-3 and TRBJ1-2, with 8 bases fitting TRBD1. In germline, CDR1 is LGHNA, CDR2 YSLEER. V dropped 3 bases and J dropped 4; count of bases not matched to a gene: 10. This CDR3 spans 16 amino acids. This CDR3 is CASSQGSTGAGYGYTF. DNA for the CDR3: TGCGCCAGCAGCCAGGGATCGACAGGGGCCGGCTATGGCTACACCTTC.

This clone turned up a few times. The chain has TRBV2 and TRBJ2-7; 10 bases align to TRBD1. The CDR3 is 13 amino acids. Trimming cost V 7 bases and J 2 bases; bases outside gene matches: 2. The germline V gene has CDR1 SNHLY and CDR2 FYNNEI. The CDR3 DNA is TGTGCCAGCAACGGACAGGGGGCCTACGAGCAGTACTTC. The encoded protein is CASNGQGAYEQYF.

This clone was counted between two and nine times. The chain links TRBV4-2 to TRBJ1-1, with a possible D match to TRBD1 (6 bases). Germline values: CDR1 LGHNA, CDR2 YNFKEQ. Deletions cut 1 base from V and 5 bases from J, with 17 bases between. CDR3 size: 16 residues. This CDR3 is CASSQVGRRGGTEAFF. CDR3 bases: TGTGCCAGCAGCCAAGTAGGTCGCAGGGGAGGGACTGAAGCTTTCTTT.

In the case of this clone: A read error may produce the germline difference seen at one junction end. J is TRBJ1-1 and V is TRBV5-6; weak D call: TRBD1 (5 bases). Germline CDR1 SGHDT, CDR2 YYEEEE. The CDR3 spans 13 residues. This chain's CDR3 is CASSPWGGTPAIF. CDR3 nucleotide sequence: TGTGCCAGCAGCCCTTGGGGGGGGACTCCCGCTATCTTT. Complete variable domain (other parts from reference TRBV5-6 and TRBJ1-1): DAGVTQSPTHLIKTRGQQVTLRCSPKSGHDTVSWYQQALGQGPQFIFQYYEEEERQRGNFPDRFSGHQFPNYSSELNVNALLLGDSALYLCASSPWGGTPAIFGQGTRLTVV.

The V and J genes are TRBV5-1 and TRBJ2-1, with D perhaps matching TRBD2 (6 bases). Germline assignment: CDR1 SGHRS and CDR2 YFSETQ. The V gene lost 4 bases and the J gene lost 10 bases, with 15 bases spanning the gap. The CDR3 runs to 13 residues. The CDR3 region has the DNA TGCGCCAGCAGCCTGGAGACTAGTAACGAGCAGTTCTTC. This codes for CASSLETSNEQFF.

This clone has only one observation. The chain links TRBV28 to TRBJ2-7, with 8 nucleotides matching TRBD1. This CDR3 has 12 amino acids. Germline-derived CDR1 and CDR2 are MDHEN and SYDVKM. The V gene end was trimmed by 2 bases and the J gene end by 9 bases; junction bases not matched to a gene: 3. The CDR3 protein is CASSLDRGSQYF. The DNA of the CDR3 is TGTGCCAGCAGTTTAGACAGGGGATCGCAGTACTTC.

This sequence joins TRBV25-1 and TRBJ2-7; perhaps TRBD2 as D (6 bases). The CDR3 is 15 residues long. Deletions cut 1 base from V and 1 base from J, with 11 bases between. Germline CDR1 is MGHDK and CDR2 is SYGVNS. As DNA, the CDR3 is TGTGCCAGCAGTGAATCCCGGGACTCTTCCTACGAGCAGTACTTC. It translates to CASSESRDSSYEQYF.

V gene TRBV2 combines with J gene TRBJ1-3; the D gene is possibly TRBD1 (6 bases). V lost 6 bases and J 0 bases, leaving 12 bases between the germline ends. The CDR3 runs 15 residues. Germline assignment: CDR1 SNHLY and CDR2 FYNNEI. The CDR3 reads CASRPGTNSGNTIYF. The CDR3 DNA follows: TGTGCCAGCAGACCCGGGACAAACTCTGGAAACACCATATATTTT.

The chain couples TRBV4-2 to TRBJ2-7; a weak D match, TRBD2 (5 bases). V dropped 2 bases and J dropped 1 base, with 15 bases sitting between them. The CDR3 is made up of 16 amino acids. Germline V gene lookup returns CDR1 LGHNA and CDR2 YNFKEQ. In DNA form, the CDR3 reads TGTGCCAGCAGCCAATCGATTAGCGAGTCGTCCTACGAGCAGTACTTC. Amino acids: CASSQSISESSYEQYF.

The CDR3 region is CASSDQAGTVPNIQYF. The DNA for the CDR3 is TGTGCCAGCAGCGACCAGGCCGGGACAGTACCTAACATTCAGTACTTC. The chain joins TRBV2 to TRBJ2-4, with 7 bases that match TRBD1. CDR1 and CDR2 from the germline V gene are SNHLY and FYNNEI. The ends lost 6 bases at V and 7 bases at J; junction bases unmatched: 15. The CDR3 is made up of 16 amino acids. Full variable domain (remainder filled in from reference TRBV2 and TRBJ2-4): EPEVTQTPSHQVTQMGQEVILRCVPISNHLYFYWYRQILGQKVEFLVSFYNNEISEKSEIFDDQFSVERPDGSNFTLKIRSTKLEDSAMYFCASSDQAGTVPNIQYFGAGTRLSVL.

This rearrangement joins TRBV5-4 to TRBJ2-5, with 11 positions matching TRBD2. The CDR3 has 16 amino acids. V was pared by 0 bases and J by 1 base, with 2 bases of the junction left unmatched. CDR1 is SGHNT, CDR2 YYREEE, per germline (reference sequence). In DNA form, the CDR3 reads TGTGCCAGCAGCTTGGATAGCGGGGGGGGCCAAGAGACCCAGTACTTC. Protein product: CASSLDSGGGQETQYF.

This clone turned up a few times. The rearrangement links TRBV6-6 to TRBJ2-7; TRBD1 might be the D (5 bases). Germline V gene data show CDR1 as MNHNY and CDR2 as SVGAGI (reference sequence). V was shortened by 0 bases and J by 7 bases, with 16 bases between the two germline ends. CDR3 size: 15 residues. CDR3 loop: CASSYSSQGGWEQYF. Here the CDR3 DNA reads TGTGCCAGCAGTTACTCGAGCCAGGGCGGATGGGAGCAGTACTTC.

The V call is TRBV20-1, the J call TRBJ2-7; 7 bases are shared with TRBD2. The CDR3 is 11 residues long. Germline trimming cut 5 bases from V and 12 bases from J; bases unmatched to any gene: 10. The germline V gene encodes CDR1 DFQATT and CDR2 SNEGSKA (reference sequence). The CDR3 region is CSAGQSTSRYF. The CDR3 DNA follows: TGCAGTGCTGGGCAATCGACTAGCCGGTACTTC.

The chain carries TRBV9 and TRBJ2-2; the D is unclear. The V gene's germline CDR1 is SGDLS and CDR2 YYNGEE. V lost 3 bases and J lost 9, with 9 bases in between. The CDR3 is 12 amino acids. The chain's CDR3 is CASSGTERELFF. As DNA, the CDR3 is TGTGCCAGCAGCGGAACAGAGAGGGAGCTGTTTTTT.

The J gene is TRBJ2-1, the V gene TRBV5-6; the D gene is possibly TRBD2 (5 bases). CDR1 and CDR2 from the germline V gene are SGHDT and YYEEEE. This CDR3 contains 14 residues. Trimming stripped 1 base from V and 5 bases from J, with 10 bases between. The CDR3 loop is CASSLPMRDNEQFF. CDR3 nucleotides: TGTGCCAGCAGCTTGCCCATGCGGGACAATGAGCAGTTCTTC.

The J gene is TRBJ2-3, the V gene TRBV9; D perhaps matches TRBD2 (5 bases). The CDR3 totals 16 residues. Trimming left V 0 bases short and J 4 bases short, with 15 bases between. The germline V gene has CDR1 SGDLS and CDR2 YYNGEE. The CDR3 sequence: CASSVEFGSEADTQYF. The CDR3 DNA reads as TGTGCCAGCAGCGTAGAATTCGGTAGCGAGGCAGATACGCAGTATTTT.